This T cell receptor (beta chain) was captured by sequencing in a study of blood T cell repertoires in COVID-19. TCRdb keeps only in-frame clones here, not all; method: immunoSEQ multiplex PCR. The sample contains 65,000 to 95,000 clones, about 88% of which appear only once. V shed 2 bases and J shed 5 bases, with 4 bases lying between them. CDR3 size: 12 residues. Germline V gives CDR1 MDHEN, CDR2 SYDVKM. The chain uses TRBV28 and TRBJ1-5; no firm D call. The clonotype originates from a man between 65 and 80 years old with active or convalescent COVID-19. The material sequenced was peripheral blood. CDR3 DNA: TGTGCCAGCAGTTTACAGGATCAGCCCCAGCATTTT. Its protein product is CASSLQDQPQHF.